The clone carrying this TCR beta chain showed up many times. The antigen is undetermined. During its preparation, the TCRbeta library received unique molecular identifiers. From the PCR reads, TCRdb called clonotypes with MiXCR, one entry per CDR3 protein. The sample shows around 190,000 distinct CDR3 sequences, about 7% of them seen only once. The data belong to a study of T-cell reconstitution after alpha-beta-depleted transplantation in children. Study-wide findings and caveats: Surviving recipient T cells and thymic progenitors accounted for the high day-60 TCRbeta diversity observed in some patients. There were reportedly several hundred expanded graft clones from which alpha-beta T cells came about two months after transplant. When one year had passed after transplant, most T-cell counts and diversity came from newly produced T cells.

Germline V lookup: CDR1 MDHEN, CDR2 SYDVKM. The CDR3 is 15 amino acids. V lost 6 bases, J lost 0 bases, and 15 bases lay in between. The gene calls are TRBV28 and TRBJ2-7, with D maybe TRBD2 (6 bases). This TCR was sampled from a boy aged 2 to 9 with acute lymphoblastic leukemia, due to receive a stem cell transplant. The sequencing here drew on PBMCs, taken before TCRalphabeta/CD19-depleted stem cell transplant. The CDR3 sequence is CASRGDSAFSYEQYF. The CDR3 bases are TGTGCCAGCAGGGGGGACTCTGCCTTCTCCTACGAGCAGTACTTC.